Following are 5 T cell receptor beta chains from one sample sequenced in a study of T cells in Graves' hyperthyroidism and ophthalmopathy. RNA transcripts gave rise to amplified TCR beta CDR3 regions. The HTBI primer set served for first-round RT-PCR of the TCR CDR3. MiXCR, run by TCRdb on the multiplex PCR reads, gives a single entry per CDR3 protein. Found here are some 510,000 distinct CDR3 sequences, about 45% of them singletons; the top ten hold roughly 8.2%. The sample taken for sequencing was peripheral blood or thyroid tissue (not recorded which). The receptors originated from a young woman with Graves' hyperthyroidism.

This clonotype was recorded a few times. The chain combines TRBV5-4 with TRBJ1-3; D might be TRBD1 (6 bases). V lost 4 bases, J lost 4 bases, and 18 bases lay in between. Looked up from germline, CDR1 is SGHNT and CDR2 is YYREEE (reference sequence). The CDR3 length is 16 residues. The DNA of the CDR3 is TGTGCCAGCAGCCCGGAGGCGGGACATCTGGGAAACACCATATATTTT. Amino acids: CASSPEAGHLGNTIYF.

This clonotype appeared a few times. The chain uses TRBV29-1 and TRBJ2-3; 7 nucleotides line up with TRBD2. This CDR3 has 14 residues. V gave up 1 base and J gave up 0 bases; unmatched junction bases: 1. Per germline, CDR1 SQVTM and CDR2 ANQGSEA. The CDR3, as DNA: TGCAGCGTTGAAGGGGACTACAGCACAGATACGCAGTATTTT. This translates into CSVEGDYSTDTQYF.

The rearrangement uses TRBV24-1 and TRBJ2-3; 10 nucleotides match TRBD2. There are 15 residues in the CDR3. J gave up 7 bases and V 4 bases, and 7 bases lay outside the gene matches. Germline-derived CDR1 and CDR2 are KGHDR and SFDVKD. Written as DNA, the CDR3 is TGTGCCACCAGTGAACTAGCGGGAACAGGGAATACGCAGTATTTT. As protein: CATSELAGTGNTQYF.

Worth noting for this clonotype: It may be a read error: a sequence one base away is much more abundant. The chain carries TRBV2 and TRBJ2-7, with a weak D call TRBD1 (5 bases). Germline CDR1 reads SNHLY; CDR2 reads FYNNEI. The V end lost 6 bases, the J end lost 0 bases, and 12 bases lay between the germline ends. CDR3 length: 14 residues. CDR3: CASSAGLYSYEQYF. CDR3 sequence (DNA): TGTGCCAGCAGCGCAGGGCTTTACTCCTACGAGCAGTACTTC.

The chain is built from TRBV20-1 and TRBJ1-2; D possibly corresponds to TRBD1 (6 bases). Germline lookup yields CDR1 DFQATT and CDR2 SNEGSKA (reference sequence). Trimming left V 6 bases short and J 4 bases short, with 15 bases between. This CDR3 spans 13 amino acids. The CDR3 DNA follows: TGCAGTGCCCTGGGGGGCCCTACCTATGGCTACACCTTC. This sequence encodes CSALGGPTYGYTF.